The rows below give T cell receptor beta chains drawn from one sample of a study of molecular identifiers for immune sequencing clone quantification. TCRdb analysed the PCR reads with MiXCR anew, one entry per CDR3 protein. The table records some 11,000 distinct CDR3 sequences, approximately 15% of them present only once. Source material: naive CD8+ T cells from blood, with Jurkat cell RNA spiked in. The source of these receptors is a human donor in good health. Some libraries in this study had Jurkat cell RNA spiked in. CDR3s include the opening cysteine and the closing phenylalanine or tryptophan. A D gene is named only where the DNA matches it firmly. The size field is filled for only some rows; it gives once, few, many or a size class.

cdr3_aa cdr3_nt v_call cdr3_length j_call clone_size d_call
CASSLEAGLAGEETQYF TGTGCCAGCAGCTTGGAGGCGGGACTAGCGGGAGAAGAGACCCAGTACTTC TRBV5-4 17 TRBJ2-5 many TRBD2
CASSETSGSADTQYF TGTGCCAGCAGTGAGACTAGCGGGAGCGCAGATACGCAGTATTTT TRBV2 15 TRBJ2-3 medium-sized TRBD2
CSVEDQDPGSYEQYF TGCAGCGTTGAAGATCAGGATCCCGGGTCCTACGAGCAGTACTTC TRBV29-1 15 TRBJ2-7 medium-sized .
CAWSASEDQPQHF TGTGCCTGGAGCGCCAGTGAGGATCAGCCCCAGCATTTT TRBV30 13 TRBJ1-5 medium-sized .
CATSEGPSNYGYTF TGTGCCACCAGTGAAGGGCCCTCTAACTATGGCTACACCTTC TRBV24-1 14 TRBJ1-2 many .
CASSGRQGVGTEAFF TGCGCCAGCAGCGGTCGACAGGGGGTCGGCACTGAAGCTTTCTTT TRBV5-1 15 TRBJ1-1 medium-sized TRBD1
CASTLNVPTERANEQFF TGTGCCAGCACCCTCAACGTCCCTACCGAGAGGGCGAATGAGCAGTTCTTC TRBV27 17 TRBJ2-1 . .
CASSLYVGVNTGELFF TGTGCCAGCAGCTTATACGTGGGGGTGAACACCGGGGAGCTGTTTTTT TRBV7-9 16 TRBJ2-2 medium-sized .
CASSPINQETQYF TGTGCCAGCAGCCCTATCAACCAAGAGACCCAGTACTTC TRBV6-6 13 TRBJ2-5 medium-sized .
CSVLGGSSYEQYF TGCAGCGTTTTAGGGGGAAGCTCCTACGAGCAGTACTTC TRBV29-1 13 TRBJ2-7 many .
CASSPRSTYEQYF TGTGCCAGCAGCCCCCGGTCCACCTACGAGCAGTACTTC TRBV5-5 13 TRBJ2-7 medium-sized .
CASSVGYADTQYF TGTGCCAGCAGCGTAGGGTACGCAGATACGCAGTATTTT TRBV9 13 TRBJ2-3 medium-sized .
CASTDRWSSDNEQFF TGTGCCAGCACCGATAGATGGAGCAGCGACAATGAGCAGTTCTTC TRBV6-1 15 TRBJ2-1 . .
CASSLFSRGLSSYEQYF TGTGCCAGCAGTTTATTTTCCCGGGGTCTTAGCTCCTACGAGCAGTACTTC TRBV28 17 TRBJ2-7 few .
CASSHGTPHEQYF TGTGCCAGCAGCCATGGGACTCCCCACGAGCAGTACTTC TRBV12-3/TRBV12-4 13 TRBJ2-7 many .
CASSVAGLENIQYF TGTGCCAGCAGCGTAGCGGGACTCGAAAACATTCAGTACTTC TRBV9 14 TRBJ2-4 medium-sized .
CASSQRFGPKPDEQFF TGTGCCAGCAGCCAAAGGTTCGGGCCCAAACCGGACGAGCAGTTCTTC TRBV14 16 TRBJ2-1 many .
CASSPGAYEQYF TGTGCCAGCAGCCCAGGGGCCTACGAGCAGTACTTC TRBV7-9 12 TRBJ2-7 many .
CATGRPTSGSANEQFF TGTGCCACCGGAAGGCCGACTAGCGGGAGCGCAAATGAGCAGTTCTTC TRBV24-1 16 TRBJ2-1 many TRBD2
CASSLTSGGAYEQYF TGCGCCAGCAGCCTAACTAGCGGGGGGGCCTACGAGCAGTACTTC TRBV5-1 15 TRBJ2-7 many TRBD2
CASSPQSDTQYF TGTGCCAGCAGTCCCCAGTCAGATACGCAGTATTTT TRBV12-3/TRBV12-4 12 TRBJ2-3 many .
CASSEPSGSSYEQYF TGTGCCAGCAGTGAACCTAGCGGGTCCTCCTACGAGCAGTACTTC TRBV6-1 15 TRBJ2-7 many TRBD2
CASSKDRCAGASYNSPLHF TGTGCCAGCAGCAAAGACCGTTGTGCAGGGGCCTCCTATAATTCACCCCTCCACTTT TRBV21-1 19 TRBJ1-6 . .
CASSDEIDTGELFF TGTGCCAGCAGCGACGAGATCGACACCGGGGAGCTGTTTTTT TRBV13 14 TRBJ2-2 many .
CASSHPQSWTQYF TGCGCCAGCAGTCACCCTCAATCGTGGACCCAGTACTTC TRBV4-1 13 TRBJ2-5 medium-sized .
CSVEELSSGRLDEQFF TGCAGCGTTGAAGAGCTAAGTAGCGGGAGACTCGATGAGCAGTTCTTC TRBV29-1 16 TRBJ2-1 medium-sized TRBD2
CASSLSGSSPTDTQYF TGCGCCAGCAGCTTAAGCGGGAGCAGTCCGACAGATACGCAGTATTTT TRBV5-1 16 TRBJ2-3 many TRBD2
CASSFRTGGETQYF TGTGCCAGTAGTTTCAGGACAGGCGGCGAGACCCAGTACTTC TRBV19 14 TRBJ2-5 medium-sized TRBD1
CAWSYDRGLVGQPQHF TGTGCCTGGAGTTATGACAGGGGGCTGGTCGGTCAGCCCCAGCATTTT TRBV30 16 TRBJ1-5 many TRBD1
CASRSDRSDVRPEAFF TGTGCCAGCCGGAGTGACCGGTCCGATGTTCGACCTGAAGCTTTCTTT TRBV14 16 TRBJ1-1 many .
CASRRMNTEAFF TGTGCCAGCAGACGGATGAACACTGAAGCTTTCTTT TRBV6-2/TRBV6-3 12 TRBJ1-1 many .
CASSTEGRFPLNEQFF TGTGCCAGCAGTACCGAAGGGAGATTTCCTCTCAATGAGCAGTTCTTC TRBV6-6 16 TRBJ2-1 few .
CASSLARTVYADTQYF TGTGCCAGCAGCTTAGCTAGGACTGTATATGCAGATACGCAGTATTTT TRBV11-2 16 TRBJ2-3 many .
CASRLTGVNQPQHF TGTGCCAGCAGATTAACAGGGGTCAATCAGCCCCAGCATTTT TRBV2 14 TRBJ1-5 few TRBD1
CASRHLDRASYEQYF TGTGCCAGCAGACACCTAGACAGGGCTTCCTACGAGCAGTACTTC TRBV6-2/TRBV6-3 15 TRBJ2-7 . TRBD1
CSVEWAGTQETQYF TGCAGCGTTGAATGGGCGGGGACCCAAGAGACCCAGTACTTC TRBV29-1 14 TRBJ2-5 medium-sized .
CASSLVGGPKPTNTGELFF TGTGCCAGCAGCTTGGTGGGGGGGCCTAAGCCCACGAACACCGGGGAGCTGTTTTTT TRBV7-9 19 TRBJ2-2 medium-sized .
CSASIGVASTDTQYF TGCAGTGCTAGTATCGGTGTTGCTAGCACAGATACGCAGTATTTT TRBV20-1 15 TRBJ2-3 medium-sized .
CASSLREQETQYF TGTGCCAGCAGCTTGCGGGAGCAAGAGACCCAGTACTTC TRBV5-4 13 TRBJ2-5 many .
CASTTPPYQPQHF TGTGCCAGCACAACCCCCCCCTATCAGCCCCAGCATTTT TRBV5-3 13 TRBJ1-5 . .
CACSVRVGYEQYF TGTGCCTGCAGTGTCAGGGTGGGCTACGAGCAGTACTTC TRBV6-4 13 TRBJ2-7 . .
CASSHTSGRLNIQYF TGTGCCAGCAGCCACACTAGCGGGAGATTGAACATTCAGTACTTC TRBV3-1 15 TRBJ2-4 medium-sized TRBD2
CASSLGWESLVNQPQHF TGTGCCAGCAGTTTAGGCTGGGAGAGTCTTGTCAATCAGCCCCAGCATTTT TRBV28 17 TRBJ1-5 . .
CASSFLAGNTGELFF TGTGCCAGCAGTTTCCTAGCGGGGAACACCGGGGAGCTGTTTTTT TRBV12-3/TRBV12-4 15 TRBJ2-2 many TRBD2
CASSLGAALSEKLFF TGTGCCAGCAGCTTGGGGGCAGCCCTTAGTGAAAAACTGTTTTTT TRBV5-4 15 TRBJ1-4 few .
CSASLNRAEDSYEQYF TGCAGTGCTAGCCTAAACAGGGCCGAAGACTCCTACGAGCAGTACTTC TRBV20-1 16 TRBJ2-7 medium-sized .
CASSLAGEGGELFF TGTGCCAGCAGTCTAGCGGGAGAGGGCGGGGAGCTGTTTTTT TRBV28 14 TRBJ2-2 few TRBD2